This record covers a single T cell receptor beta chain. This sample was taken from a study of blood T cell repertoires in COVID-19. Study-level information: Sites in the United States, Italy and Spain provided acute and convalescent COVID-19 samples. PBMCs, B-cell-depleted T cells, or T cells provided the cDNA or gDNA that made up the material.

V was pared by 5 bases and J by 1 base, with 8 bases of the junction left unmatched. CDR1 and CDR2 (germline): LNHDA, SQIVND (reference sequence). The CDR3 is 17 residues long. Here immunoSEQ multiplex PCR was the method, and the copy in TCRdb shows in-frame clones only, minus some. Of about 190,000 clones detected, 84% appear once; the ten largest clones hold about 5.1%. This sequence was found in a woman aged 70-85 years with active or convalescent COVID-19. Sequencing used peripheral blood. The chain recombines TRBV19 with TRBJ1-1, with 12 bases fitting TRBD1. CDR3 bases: TGTGCCAGTAGTTCTGCGGGACAGGGGGCCCGGAACACTGAAGCTTTCTTT. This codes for CASSSAGQGARNTEAFF.